What follows describes a single T cell receptor (beta chain). Its antigen is not identified. V was pared by 8 bases and J by 0 bases, with 11 bases between. In germline, CDR1 is MNHEY, CDR2 SVGAGI. This CDR3 region has 13 residues. Using immunoSEQ multiplex PCR, the repertoire was profiled, and TCRdb retains in-frame clones only, with some absent. The repertoire holds approximately 340,000 clones, with about 91% as singletons. This sample stems from a study of Ad26.COV2.S vaccination and SARS-CoV-2 variants. Findings of the study overall: Measurement of non-spike TCR breadth gave similar results in vaccine and placebo recipients. After vaccination, substantial breadth of spike-specific CD8+ and CD4+ responses was reported. Total T cell responses, in the TCR breadth and depth analyses, may have been underestimated. Spike-specific TCR breadth was greater in vaccine than placebo recipients.

The V call is TRBV6-5, the J call TRBJ2-7; D not resolved. This receptor was taken from a human donor who had recovered from COVID-19. Specimen: peripheral blood, collected after recovery from COVID-19. CDR3: CASRSELSYEQYF. The CDR3 DNA is TGTGCCAGCCGGTCGGAGCTCTCCTACGAGCAGTACTTC.